This record looks at one T cell receptor (beta chain) sequence and its context. What it binds is unknown. A read error may explain this, as a much larger clone is one base away. The second PCR ran roughly 7 to 11 cycles with a sample-barcoded 5' primer and J-beta primers. Each CDR3 protein is one row after TCRdb ran MiXCR on the 5' RACE reads. The sample has about 730,000 distinct CDR3 sequences; approximately 43% are singletons. The record originates from a study of blood T cells in healthy people across ages. Study results and limitations: Per million T cells, TCR beta diversity dropped roughly linearly as age increased.

CDR1 is KGHDR, CDR2 SFDVKD, per germline. This CDR3 has 15 amino acids. Sequencing input: blood. The V call is TRBV24-1, the J call TRBJ2-4; possible D gene TRBD1, 6 bases. The TCR was taken from an older woman in good health. Here the CDR3 DNA reads TGTGCCACCAGTGACAAGGACAGTGGGCAAGAGACCCAGCACTTC. It encodes CATSDKDSGQETQHF.